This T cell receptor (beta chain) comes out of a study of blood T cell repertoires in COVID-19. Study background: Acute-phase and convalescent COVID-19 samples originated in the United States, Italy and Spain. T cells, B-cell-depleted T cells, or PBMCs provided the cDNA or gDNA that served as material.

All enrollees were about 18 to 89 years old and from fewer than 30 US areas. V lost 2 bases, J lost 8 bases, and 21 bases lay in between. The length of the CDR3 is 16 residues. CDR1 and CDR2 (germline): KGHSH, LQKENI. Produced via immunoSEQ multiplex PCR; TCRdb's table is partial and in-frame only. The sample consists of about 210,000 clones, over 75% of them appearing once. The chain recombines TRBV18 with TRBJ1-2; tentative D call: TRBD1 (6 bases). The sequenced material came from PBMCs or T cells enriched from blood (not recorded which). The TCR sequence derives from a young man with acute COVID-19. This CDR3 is CASSPDPGHMSGGYTF. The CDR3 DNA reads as TGTGCCAGCTCACCAGATCCGGGACACATGTCCGGCGGCTACACCTTC.